This T cell receptor (beta chain) was sequenced for a study of CD8 T cells in ankylosing spondylitis. With 3 bases clipped from V and 9 bases from J, the junction kept 14 bases outside the gene matches. The germline V gene has CDR1 DFQATT and CDR2 SNEGSKA (reference sequence). There are 15 residues in the CDR3. Via MiXCR, TCRdb re-called the 5' RACE reads, giving one row per CDR3 protein. The table includes 200,000 or so distinct CDR3 sequences, 15% to 20% detected once. This clonotype has ten or more counts. The receptor was isolated from a male donor aged 10-29 years with ankylosing spondylitis or in good health (not recorded which). The J gene is TRBJ1-5, the V gene TRBV20-1, with 7 bases fitting TRBD1. Sequenced sample: blood, either unsorted or a sorted T cell fraction (not recorded which). CDR3 sequence: CSASVGTAYGGPQHF. CDR3 sequence (DNA): TGCAGTGCTAGCGTGGGGACAGCGTACGGTGGGCCCCAGCATTTT.